This T cell receptor beta chain was sequenced during a study of control samples from healthy donors and cancer patients. The germline V gene encodes CDR1 MDHEN and CDR2 SYDVKM. V dropped 3 bases and J dropped 5 bases, with 16 bases sitting between them. The CDR3 spans 15 residues. Only one count was recorded for this clone. Only in-frame clones appear in the TCRdb table, and some are missing; sequencing was by immunoSEQ multiplex PCR. This sample carries around 140,000 clones, approximately 93% of them seen once, and the ten largest clones take about 5.8%. The source material was blood. The receptor's source is a man younger than 35 in good health. The rearrangement joins TRBV28 to TRBJ2-5, with a weak D call TRBD2 (5 bases). CDR3 nucleotide sequence: TGTGCCAGCAGTTTTCAGACTGGAGGACGGGAGACCCAGTACTTC. Encoded protein: CASSFQTGGRETQYF. The full variable domain, rest sourced from reference TRBV28 and TRBJ2-5, is DVKVTQSSRYLVKRTGEKVFLECVQDMDHENMFWYRQDPGLGLRLIYFSYDVKMKEKGDIPEGYSVSREKKERFSLILESASTNQTSMYLCASSFQTGGRETQYFGPGTRLLVL.